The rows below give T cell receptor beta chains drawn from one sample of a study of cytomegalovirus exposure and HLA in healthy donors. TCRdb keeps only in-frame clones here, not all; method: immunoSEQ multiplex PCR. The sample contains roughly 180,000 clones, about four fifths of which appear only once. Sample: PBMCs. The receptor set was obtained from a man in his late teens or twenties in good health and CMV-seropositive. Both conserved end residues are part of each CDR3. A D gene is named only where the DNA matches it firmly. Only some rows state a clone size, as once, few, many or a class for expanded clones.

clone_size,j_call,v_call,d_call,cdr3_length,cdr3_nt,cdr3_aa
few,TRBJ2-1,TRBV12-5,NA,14,TGTGCTAGTGGTCCCCAGGCTAGCAGGAATGAGCAGTTCTTC,CASGPQASRNEQFF
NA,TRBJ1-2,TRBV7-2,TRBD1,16,TGTGCCAGCAGCTTAATCTCACAGGGGGCCGACGGTGGCTACACCTTC,CASSLISQGADGGYTF
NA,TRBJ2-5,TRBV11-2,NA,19,TGTGCCAGCAGCTTAGTGGGGGGGCCGATCGGGAAGTACCAAGAGACCCAGTACTTC,CASSLVGGPIGKYQETQYF
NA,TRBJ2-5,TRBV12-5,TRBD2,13,TGTGCTAGCCTGGGGGGGATGAGCGAGACCCAGTACTTC,CASLGGMSETQYF
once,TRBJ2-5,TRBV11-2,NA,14,TGTGCCAGCAGCCCTAAAATCTCTCTAGAGACCCAGTACTTC,CASSPKISLETQYF
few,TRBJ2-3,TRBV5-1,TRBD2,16,TGCGCCAGCAGTAGCGCTGGCGGGAGGTTCACAGATACGCAGTATTTT,CASSSAGGRFTDTQYF
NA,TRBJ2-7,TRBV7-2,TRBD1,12,TGTGCCAGCAGCCCAACAGGGGGCGAGCAGTACTTC,CASSPTGGEQYF
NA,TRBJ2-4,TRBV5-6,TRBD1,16,TGTGCCAGCAGCGGGGGACAGGGGCTAGCCAAAAACATTCAGTACTTC,CASSGGQGLAKNIQYF
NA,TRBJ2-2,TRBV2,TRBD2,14,TGTGCCAGCAAGGCTAGCGGGAGTGTACGGGAGCTGTTTTTT,CASKASGSVRELFF
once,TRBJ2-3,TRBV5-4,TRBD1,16,TGTGCCAGCAGCCCGGGACAGGGCCATGTAGCAGATACGCAGTATTTT,CASSPGQGHVADTQYF
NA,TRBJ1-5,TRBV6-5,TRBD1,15,TGTGCCAGCAGCTTAGACAGGGGGCAGCATCAGCCCCAGCATTTT,CASSLDRGQHQPQHF
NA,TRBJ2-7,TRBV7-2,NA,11,TGTGCCAGCAGTGGGCCCTACGAGCAGTACTTC,CASSGPYEQYF
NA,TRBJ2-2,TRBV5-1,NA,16,TGCGCCAGCAGCTTGGCCGGGGATTTTGACACCGGGGAGCTGTTTTTT,CASSLAGDFDTGELFF
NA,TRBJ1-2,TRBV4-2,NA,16,TGTGCCAGCAGCCAAGTTCCCAAGGGGGTGACCTATGGCTACACCTTC,CASSQVPKGVTYGYTF
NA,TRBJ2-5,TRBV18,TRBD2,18,TGTGCCAGCTCGTCCGGGACCACTACCTCGGGGGGGATAGAGACCCAGTACTTC,CASSSGTTTSGGIETQYF
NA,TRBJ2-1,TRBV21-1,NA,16,TGTGCCAGCAGGCCTTCAGCGGCTAGCTCCTACAATGAGCAGTTCTTC,CASRPSAASSYNEQFF
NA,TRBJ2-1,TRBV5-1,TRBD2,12,TGCGCCAGCACACTAGCGGGAAATGAGCAGTTCTTC,CASTLAGNEQFF
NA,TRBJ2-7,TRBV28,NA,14,TGTGCCAGCAGTACCCAGGGATTTGGGTACGAGCAGTACTTC,CASSTQGFGYEQYF
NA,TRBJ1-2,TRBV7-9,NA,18,TGTGCCAGCAGCGGAATAATTGGACAGAGAATAACTAACTATGGCTACACCTTC,CASSGIIGQRITNYGYTF
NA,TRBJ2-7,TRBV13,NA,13,TGTGCCAGCAGCTCCCGTCTAGGCTTCGAGCAGTACTTC,CASSSRLGFEQYF
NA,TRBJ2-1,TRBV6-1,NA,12,TGTGCCAGCTCTCGGGACTACAATGAGCAGTTCTTC,CASSRDYNEQFF
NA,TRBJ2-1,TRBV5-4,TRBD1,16,TGTGCCAGCCAAGCTTGGGGGACAGGGCCCCACAATGAGCAGTTCTTC,CASQAWGTGPHNEQFF
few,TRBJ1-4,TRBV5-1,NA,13,TGCGCCAGCAGCCCTGCGGCACCCGAAAAACTGTTTTTT,CASSPAAPEKLFF
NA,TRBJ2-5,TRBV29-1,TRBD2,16,TGCAGCGTCTCCCCCGGGACTAGCGGGAGGAGAGAGACCCAGTACTTC,CSVSPGTSGRRETQYF
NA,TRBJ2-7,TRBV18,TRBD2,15,TGTGCCAGCTCACCACGGGGAGGGCGGGGCTCCGAGCAGTACTTC,CASSPRGGRGSEQYF
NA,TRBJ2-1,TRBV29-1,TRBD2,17,TGCAGCGTTCCCCACGGGGGGGGTAGCGGGGGGGACAATGAGCAGTTCTTC,CSVPHGGGSGGDNEQFF
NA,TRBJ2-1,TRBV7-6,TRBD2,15,TGTGCCAGCAGCTTAGCGCGGGGTAGCGGGATCGAGCAGTTCTTC,CASSLARGSGIEQFF
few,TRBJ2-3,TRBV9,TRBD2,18,TGTGCCAGCAGCTATGGGGGACTAGCGGGAGTACGGTCGGATACGCAGTATTTT,CASSYGGLAGVRSDTQYF
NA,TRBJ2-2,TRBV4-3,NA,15,TGCGCCAGCAGCCAAGATGAAACGACTGGCGGGGAGCTGTTTTTT,CASSQDETTGGELFF
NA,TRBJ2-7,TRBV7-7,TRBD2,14,TGTGCCAGCAGCGCATTGGAGCGGGGCGTAGAGCAGTACTTC,CASSALERGVEQYF
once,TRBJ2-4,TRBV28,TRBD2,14,TGTGCCAGCAGTCCTATCGCGGGACTAAGGGGATCCTACTTC,CASSPIAGLRGSYF
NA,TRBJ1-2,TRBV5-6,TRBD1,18,TGTGCCAGCAGGGGACAGACGACCCTTTTAATCACTAACTATGGCTACACCTTC,CASRGQTTLLITNYGYTF
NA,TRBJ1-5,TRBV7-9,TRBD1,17,TGTGCCAGCAGCTATTGGGGGGGACAGGGGAGCAATCAGCCCCAGCATTTT,CASSYWGGQGSNQPQHF
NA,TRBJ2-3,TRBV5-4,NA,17,TGTGCCAGCAGCTTGGGGAGGGACTTTCGACGCACAGATACGCAGTATTTT,CASSLGRDFRRTDTQYF
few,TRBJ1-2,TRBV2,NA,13,TGTGCCAGCAGTGAAGCAGGGGTTAAAGGCTACACCTTC,CASSEAGVKGYTF
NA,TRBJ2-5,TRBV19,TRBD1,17,TGTGCCAGTAGTCCCCGGACAGGGAGTTTCAGAAGAGAGACCCAGTACTTC,CASSPRTGSFRRETQYF
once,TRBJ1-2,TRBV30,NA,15,TGTGCCGGGCCCGGGGTATCGGGCGCTAACTATGGCTACACCTTC,CAGPGVSGANYGYTF
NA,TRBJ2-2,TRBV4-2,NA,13,TGTGCCAGCAGCCAAGATCCCTTTGGGGAGCTGTTTTTT,CASSQDPFGELFF
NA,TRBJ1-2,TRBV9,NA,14,TGTGCCAGCAGCGCTACAGGATTCTTCTATGGCTACACCTTC,CASSATGFFYGYTF
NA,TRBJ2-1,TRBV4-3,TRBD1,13,TGCGCCAGCAGCCAAACAGGGGAGAGTGAGCAGTTCTTC,CASSQTGESEQFF
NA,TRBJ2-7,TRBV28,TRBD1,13,TGTGCCAGCAGTTCGACAGGGGTCTACGAGCAGTACTTC,CASSSTGVYEQYF
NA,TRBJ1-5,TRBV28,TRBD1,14,TGTGCCAGCAGCCGTGACAGGGTGGTCTGGACCCAGCATTTT,CASSRDRVVWTQHF
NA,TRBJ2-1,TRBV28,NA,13,TGTGCCAGCAGTTTAGTTGCTAGGGAGGAGCAGTTCTTC,CASSLVAREEQFF
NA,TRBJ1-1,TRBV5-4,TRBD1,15,TGTGCCAGCAGCGGGGGGACAGGGCTGAACACTGAAGCTTTCTTT,CASSGGTGLNTEAFF
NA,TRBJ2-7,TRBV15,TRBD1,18,TGTGCCACCAGCCCTCGACGGGGGGGGACAGGGGGCAGCTACGAGCAGTACTTC,CATSPRRGGTGGSYEQYF
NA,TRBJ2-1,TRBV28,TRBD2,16,TGTGCCAGCAGTTCATCGGGGACTAGCGGGAGAGTTGAGCAGTTCTTC,CASSSSGTSGRVEQFF
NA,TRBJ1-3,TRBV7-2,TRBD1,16,TGTGCCAGCAGCTTCTCCGGGACAGGGGTTGGAAACACCATATATTTT,CASSFSGTGVGNTIYF
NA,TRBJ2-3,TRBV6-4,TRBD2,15,TGTGCCAGCAAAATTAGCGGGAGCCGCACAGATACGCAGTATTTT,CASKISGSRTDTQYF
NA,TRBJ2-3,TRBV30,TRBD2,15,TGTGCCTGGACCTTGGGGACTAGCGTAGGGGATACGCAGTATTTT,CAWTLGTSVGDTQYF
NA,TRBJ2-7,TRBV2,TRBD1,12,TGTGCCAGCAGCCTGGACAGGATCGAGCAGTACTTC,CASSLDRIEQYF
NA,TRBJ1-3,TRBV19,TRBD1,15,TGTGCCAGTGTGAGGACAGGGAGCTCTGGAAACACCATATATTTT,CASVRTGSSGNTIYF
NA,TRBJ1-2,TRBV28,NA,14,TGTGCCAGCAGTACCAGGGGAAGGAGCTATGGCTACACCTTC,CASSTRGRSYGYTF
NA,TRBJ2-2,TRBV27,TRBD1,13,TGTGCCAGCAGTTTGGGACAGGTCGGGGAGCTGTTTTTT,CASSLGQVGELFF
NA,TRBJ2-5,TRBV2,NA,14,TGTGCCAGTACCCGGGACATGTACCAAGAGACCCAGTACTTC,CASTRDMYQETQYF
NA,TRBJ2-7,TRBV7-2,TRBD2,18,TGTGCCAGCAGCCCGAAACATAAACTAGCGGGAGGCTCCTACGAGCAGTACTTC,CASSPKHKLAGGSYEQYF